Presented here are 17 T cell receptor beta chains from one specimen sequenced in a study of identical twins. TCRdb re-analysed the 5' RACE reads in MiXCR, keeping a single row per CDR3 protein. This sample has about 570,000 distinct CDR3 sequences, with approximately 10% found just once. The sample was also reused in another study, on yellow fever vaccine responses in identical twins.

Sample: PBMCs. These receptors all stem from a woman under 30 in good health.

The genes are TRBV11-2 and TRBJ2-5; no clear D gene. The CDR3 consists of 12 residues. V lost 3 bases, J lost 5 bases, and 7 bases lay in between. Per germline, CDR1 SGHAT and CDR2 FQNNGV. Here the CDR3 reads CASSFSRETQYF. The DNA of the CDR3 is TGTGCCAGCAGCTTTAGCCGGGAGACCCAGTACTTC.

This clonotype turned up a few times. This chain links TRBV24-1 with TRBJ2-3; D not resolved. CDR1 and CDR2 from the germline V gene are KGHDR and SFDVKD. CDR3 length: 15 residues. V lost 0 bases and J lost 1, with 7 bases in between. As DNA, the CDR3 is TGTGCCACCAGTGATTTGAAAGCAGGCACAGATACGCAGTATTTT. This codes for CATSDLKAGTDTQYF.

This clonotype occurred many times. The chain employs TRBV15 and TRBJ2-1, with TRBD2 as a possible D gene (5 bases). The germline V gene encodes CDR1 LNHNV and CDR2 YYDKDF (reference sequence). CDR3 length: 13 amino acids. The germline V and J ends were trimmed by 0 bases and 8 bases, with 8 bases remaining between them. This chain's CDR3 is CATSRDPGDEQFF. CDR3 nucleotide sequence: TGTGCCACCAGCAGAGATCCCGGGGATGAGCAGTTCTTC.

This clonotype has ten or more counts. V gene TRBV7-2 combines with J gene TRBJ2-4; 7 nucleotides agree with TRBD1. V lost 1 base and J lost 8; bases outside the gene matches: 2. Germline CDR1 reads SGHTA; CDR2 reads FQGNSA. The length of the CDR3 is 13 residues. The CDR3 DNA reads as TGTGCCAGCAGCTTAGACAGGGGAGACATTCAGTACTTC. Protein sequence: CASSLDRGDIQYF. The entire variable domain, with the rest obtained from reference TRBV7-2 and TRBJ2-4, is as follows: GAGVSQSPSNKVTEKGKDVELRCDPISGHTALYWYRQSLGQGLEFLIYFQGNSAPDKSGLPSDRFSAERTGGSVSTLTIQRTQQEDSAVYLCASSLDRGDIQYFGAGTRLSVL.

The V gene is TRBV30, the J gene TRBJ2-2; D unresolved. The CDR3 sequence is 13 residues long. Germline V gene data show CDR1 as GTSNPN and CDR2 as SVGIG (reference sequence). Trimming cost V 2 bases and J 6 bases, with 10 bases left between them. CDR3 region: CAWSTTSAGELFF. The CDR3 coding sequence is TGTGCCTGGAGTACAACCTCCGCCGGGGAGCTGTTTTTT.

This clonotype has ten or more counts. V and J are TRBV4-3 and TRBJ2-3, with 16 bases matching TRBD2. Losses at the gene ends were 5 bases for V and 4 bases for J; bases not matched to a gene: 6. The CDR3 consists of 17 residues. CDR1 is LGHNA and CDR2 is YSLEER in the germline V gene. This CDR3 reads CASSEGLAGGPPDTQYF. Written as DNA, the CDR3 is TGCGCCAGCAGCGAGGGACTAGCGGGAGGGCCCCCAGATACGCAGTATTTT.

This clonotype was seen a few times. The chain is built from TRBV29-1 and TRBJ1-3; D not certain. From germline, CDR1 is SQVTM and CDR2 ANQGSEA. There are 14 residues in the CDR3. Trimming took off 4 bases at V and 0 bases at J, with 10 bases between the two ends. The CDR3 bases are TGCAGCGTTGGAACATACACCTCTGGAAACACCATATATTTT. This sequence encodes CSVGTYTSGNTIYF.

This clonotype has more than one count but fewer than ten. The CDR3 DNA follows: TGTGCCACCAGGGGACCCAATGGGTTAGAGGGCTACACCTTC. Amino acid sequence: CATRGPNGLEGYTF. The V gene is TRBV9, the J gene TRBJ1-2, with D possibly matching TRBD1 (6 bases). Trimming cost V 9 bases and J 8 bases, with 23 bases left between them. Germline CDR1 SGDLS, CDR2 YYNGEE. The CDR3 spans 14 residues.

The chain uses TRBV6-5 and TRBJ1-1, with 8 bases identical to TRBD1. Per germline, CDR1 MNHEY and CDR2 SVGAGI. The V and J ends lost 2 bases and 4 bases, in that order; junction bases with no gene match: 9. The CDR3 runs 16 residues. CDR3: CASSYKAGGRATEAFF. The CDR3 DNA sequence: TGTGCCAGCAGTTACAAGGCAGGGGGCCGGGCCACTGAAGCTTTCTTT.

This chain connects TRBV4-3 to TRBJ2-7; D is possibly TRBD2 (6 bases). This CDR3 is 18 amino acids long. Trimming shortened V by 0 bases and J by 2 bases, and 20 bases separated the two germline ends. The germline CDR1 and CDR2 sequences are LGHNA and YSLEER. The DNA for the CDR3 is TGCGCCAGCAGCCAAGAATTGGATCTTGGGGGGAGAGCCTACGAGCAGTACTTC. This translates into CASSQELDLGGRAYEQYF.

This clonotype turned up a few times. The gene calls are TRBV7-2 and TRBJ2-5; no clear D. Trimming removed 1 base at V and 6 bases at J, with 12 bases between. The CDR3 covers 14 residues. Germline CDR1 is SGHTA and CDR2 is FQGNSA. The CDR3: CASSLDLRTQTQYF. The CDR3 DNA is TGTGCCAGCAGCTTAGACCTGCGCACCCAGACCCAGTACTTC.

The rearrangement uses TRBV20-1 and TRBJ2-7; a weak D match, TRBD1 (5 bases). V was clipped by 3 bases and J by 3 bases, with 9 bases between them. This CDR3 has 12 residues. Germline V gene lookup returns CDR1 DFQATT and CDR2 SNEGSKA (reference sequence). CDR3 nucleotides: TGCAGTGCTAGTAAGGGGCTCTACGAGCAGTACTTC. Translation gives CSASKGLYEQYF.

Of note for this clonotype: The junction shows a germline mismatch at one end, possibly a read error. For the CDR3, the DNA is TGTGCCATCAGCGCCGGGCTAGTCAGCGGGGAGCTGTTTTTT. Encoded protein: CAISAGLVSGELFF. This chain connects TRBV5-4 to TRBJ2-2; the D is unclear. Germline assignment: CDR1 SGHNT and CDR2 YYREEE (reference sequence). The CDR3 covers 14 residues.

This clonotype was counted between two and nine times. The chain has TRBV3-1 and TRBJ2-7; D unresolved. There are 16 residues in the CDR3. CDR1 and CDR2 from the germline V gene are LGHDT and YNNKEL (reference sequence). V was shortened by 4 bases and J by 0 bases, with 16 bases between the two germline ends. CDR3 sequence (DNA): TGTGCCAGCAGCCCCATGGAAAAAGGAACCTCCTACGAGCAGTACTTC. Residues: CASSPMEKGTSYEQYF.

V is TRBV6-2 or TRBV6-3 and J is TRBJ2-7, with 7 bases aligning to TRBD1. This CDR3 spans 16 amino acids. Germline V gene sequence: CDR1 MNHEY, CDR2 SVGEGT. V lost 1 base to trimming and J lost 2 bases; unmatched junction nucleotides: 8. The CDR3 DNA sequence: TGTGCCAGCAGTTACTTGGGGACAGCCTCTCCCTACGAGCAGTACTTC. Encoded protein: CASSYLGTASPYEQYF.

This clonotype was detected only a few times. The chain couples TRBV12-3 or TRBV12-4 to TRBJ2-7, with 7 bases matching TRBD2. Unmatched junction bases numbered 11, after V lost 4 bases and J lost 2 bases. The CDR3 covers 16 residues. Here the CDR3 reads CASSSPPGLQTYEQYF. In DNA, the CDR3 is TGTGCCAGCAGTTCCCCGCCGGGACTACAGACCTACGAGCAGTACTTC.

This clonotype has only a few counts. The chain links TRBV28 to TRBJ1-1, with D perhaps matching TRBD1 (5 bases). V lost 5 bases, J lost 2 bases, and 15 bases lay in between. Per the germline V gene, CDR1 is MDHEN and CDR2 is SYDVKM. The CDR3 is made up of 15 amino acids. DNA for the CDR3: TGTGCCAGCAGTCCCAGTCTCGGGGGTAACACTGAAGCTTTCTTT. Translation gives CASSPSLGGNTEAFF. The variable domain in full, with the rest retrieved from reference TRBV28 and TRBJ1-1, is DVKVTQSSRYLVKRTGEKVFLECVQDMDHENMFWYRQDPGLGLRLIYFSYDVKMKEKGDIPEGYSVSREKKERFSLILESASTNQTSMYLCASSPSLGGNTEAFFGQGTRLTVV.